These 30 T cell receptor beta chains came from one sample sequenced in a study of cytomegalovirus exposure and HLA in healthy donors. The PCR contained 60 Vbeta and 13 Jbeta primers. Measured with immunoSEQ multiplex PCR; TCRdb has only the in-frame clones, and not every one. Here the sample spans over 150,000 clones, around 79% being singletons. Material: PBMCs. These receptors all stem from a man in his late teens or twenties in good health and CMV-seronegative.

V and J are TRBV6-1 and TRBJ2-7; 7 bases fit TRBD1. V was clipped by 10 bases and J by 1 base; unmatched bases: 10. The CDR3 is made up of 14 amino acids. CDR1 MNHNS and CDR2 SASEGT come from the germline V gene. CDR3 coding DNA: TGTGCCACGAGACAGGGTCAGTTGTCCTACGAGCAGTACGTC. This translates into CATRQGQLSYEQYV.

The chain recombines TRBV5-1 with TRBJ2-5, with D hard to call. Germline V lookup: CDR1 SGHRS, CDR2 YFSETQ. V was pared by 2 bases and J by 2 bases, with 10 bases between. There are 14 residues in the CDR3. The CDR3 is CASSLSSSQETQYF. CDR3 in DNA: TGCGCCAGCAGCTTATCCTCCAGTCAAGAGACCCAGTACTTC.

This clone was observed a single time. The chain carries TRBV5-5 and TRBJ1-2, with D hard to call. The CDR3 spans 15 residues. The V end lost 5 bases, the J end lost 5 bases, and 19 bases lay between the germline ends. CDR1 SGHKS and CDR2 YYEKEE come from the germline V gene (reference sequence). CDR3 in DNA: TGTGCCAGCAGTTGGTCGTGGGAGGTCACGTATGGCTACACCTTC. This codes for CASSWSWEVTYGYTF. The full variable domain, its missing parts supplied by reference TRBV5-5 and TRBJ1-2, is DAGVTQSPTHLIKTRGQQVTLRCSPISGHKSVSWYQQVLGQGPQFIFQYYEKEERGRGNFPDRFSARQFPNYSSELNVNALLLGDSALYLCASSWSWEVTYGYTFGSGTRLTVV.

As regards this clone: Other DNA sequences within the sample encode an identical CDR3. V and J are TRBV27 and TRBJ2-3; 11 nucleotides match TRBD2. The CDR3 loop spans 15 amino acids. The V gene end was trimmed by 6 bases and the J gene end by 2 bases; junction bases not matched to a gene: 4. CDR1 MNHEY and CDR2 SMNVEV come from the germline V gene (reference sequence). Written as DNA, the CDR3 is TGTGCCAGCAGCCTAGCGGGGGGCATCACAGATACGCAGTATTTT. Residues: CASSLAGGITDTQYF.

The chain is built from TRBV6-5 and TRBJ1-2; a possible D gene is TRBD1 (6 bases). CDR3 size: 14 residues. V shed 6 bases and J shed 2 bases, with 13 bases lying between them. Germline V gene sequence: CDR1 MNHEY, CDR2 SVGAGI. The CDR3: CASRTGQGNYGYTF. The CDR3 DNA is TGTGCCAGCAGGACAGGTCAGGGGAACTATGGCTACACCTTC.

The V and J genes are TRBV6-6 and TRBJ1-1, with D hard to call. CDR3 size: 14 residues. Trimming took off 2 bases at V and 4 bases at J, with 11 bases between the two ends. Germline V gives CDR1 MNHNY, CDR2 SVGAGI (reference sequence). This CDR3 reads CASSYRSEGTEAFF. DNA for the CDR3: TGTGCCAGCAGTTACAGATCAGAGGGCACTGAAGCTTTCTTT.

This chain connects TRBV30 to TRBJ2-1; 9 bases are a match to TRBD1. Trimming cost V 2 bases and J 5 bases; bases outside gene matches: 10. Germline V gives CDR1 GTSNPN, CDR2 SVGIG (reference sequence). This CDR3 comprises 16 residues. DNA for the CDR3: TGTGCCTGGAGTCCTCCTGCCGGGACAGGGAACAATGAGCAGTTCTTC. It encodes CAWSPPAGTGNNEQFF.

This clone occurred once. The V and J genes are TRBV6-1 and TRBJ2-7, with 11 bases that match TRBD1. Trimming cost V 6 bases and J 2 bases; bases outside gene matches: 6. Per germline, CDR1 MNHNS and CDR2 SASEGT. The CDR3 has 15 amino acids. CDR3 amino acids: CASRFGQGATYEQYV. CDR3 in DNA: TGTGCCAGCAGGTTTGGACAGGGGGCTACCTACGAGCAGTACGTC.

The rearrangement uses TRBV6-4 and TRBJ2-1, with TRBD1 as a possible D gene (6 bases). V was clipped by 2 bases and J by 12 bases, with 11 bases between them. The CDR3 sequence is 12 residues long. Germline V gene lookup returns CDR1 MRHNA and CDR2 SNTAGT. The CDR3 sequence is CASSDSRGAQFF. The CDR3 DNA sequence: TGTGCCAGCAGTGACAGCAGGGGTGCGCAGTTCTTC.

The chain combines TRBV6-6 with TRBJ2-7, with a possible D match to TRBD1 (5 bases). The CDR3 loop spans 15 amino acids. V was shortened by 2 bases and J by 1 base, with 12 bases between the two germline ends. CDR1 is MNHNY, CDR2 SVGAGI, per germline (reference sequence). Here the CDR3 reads CASSYGQGRSYEQYF. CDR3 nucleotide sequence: TGTGCCAGCAGTTACGGGCAGGGCCGTTCCTACGAGCAGTACTTC.

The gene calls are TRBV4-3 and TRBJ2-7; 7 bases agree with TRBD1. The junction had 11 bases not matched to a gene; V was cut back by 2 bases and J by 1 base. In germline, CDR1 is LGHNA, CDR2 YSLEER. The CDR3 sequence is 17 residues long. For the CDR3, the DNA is TGCGCCAGCAGCCAATTTCAAAAACAGGGACAGTCCTACGAGCAGTACTTC. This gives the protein CASSQFQKQGQSYEQYF.

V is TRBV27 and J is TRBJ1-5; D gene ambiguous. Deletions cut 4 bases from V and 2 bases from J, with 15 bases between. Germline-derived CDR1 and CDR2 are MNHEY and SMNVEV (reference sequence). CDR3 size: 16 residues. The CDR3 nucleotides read TGTGCCAGCAGTTCAGGCCTGGGCGTTGGCAATCAGCCCCAGCATTTT. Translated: CASSSGLGVGNQPQHF.

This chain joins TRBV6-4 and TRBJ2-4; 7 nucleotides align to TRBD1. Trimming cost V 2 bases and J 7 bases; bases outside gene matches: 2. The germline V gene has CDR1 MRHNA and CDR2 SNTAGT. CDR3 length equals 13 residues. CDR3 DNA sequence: TGTGCCAGCAGTGACCGGGACAGTAACATTCAGTACTTC. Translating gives CASSDRDSNIQYF.

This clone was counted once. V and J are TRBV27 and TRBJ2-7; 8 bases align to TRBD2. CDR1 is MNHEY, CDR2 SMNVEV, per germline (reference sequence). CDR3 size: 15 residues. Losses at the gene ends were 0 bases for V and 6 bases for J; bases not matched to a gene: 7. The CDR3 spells CASSLSGTRLGEQYF. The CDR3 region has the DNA TGTGCCAGCAGTTTATCGGGGACTAGGCTGGGCGAGCAGTACTTC.

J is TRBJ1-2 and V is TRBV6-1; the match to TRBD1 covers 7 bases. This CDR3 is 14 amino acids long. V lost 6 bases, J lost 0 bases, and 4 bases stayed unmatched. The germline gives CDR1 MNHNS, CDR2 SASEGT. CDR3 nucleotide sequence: TGTGCCAGCAGACAGGACAGGACTAACTATGGCTACACCTTC. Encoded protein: CASRQDRTNYGYTF.

The CDR3 sequence: CASSQDLESPLHF. CDR3 DNA sequence: TGCGCCAGCAGCCAAGATCTAGAATCACCCCTCCACTTT. The chain joins TRBV4-1 to TRBJ1-6; D is undetermined. Germline values: CDR1 MGHRA, CDR2 YSYEKL. V dropped 0 bases and J dropped 10 bases, with 7 bases sitting between them. The CDR3 contains 13 residues.

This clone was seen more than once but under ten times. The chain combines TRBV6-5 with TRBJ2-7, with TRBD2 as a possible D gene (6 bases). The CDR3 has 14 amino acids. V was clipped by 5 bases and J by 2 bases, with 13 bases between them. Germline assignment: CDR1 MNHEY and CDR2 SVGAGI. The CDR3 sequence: CASSRETAAYEQYF. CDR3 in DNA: TGTGCCAGCAGTCGGGAGACAGCAGCCTACGAGCAGTACTTC.

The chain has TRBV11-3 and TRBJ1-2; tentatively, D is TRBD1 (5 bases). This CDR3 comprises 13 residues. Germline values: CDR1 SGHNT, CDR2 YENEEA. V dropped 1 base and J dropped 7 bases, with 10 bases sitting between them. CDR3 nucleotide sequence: TGTGCCAGCAGCTTAGCTGCGCAGGGTGGCTACACCTTC. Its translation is CASSLAAQGGYTF. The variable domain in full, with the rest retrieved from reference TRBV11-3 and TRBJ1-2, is EAGVVQSPRYKIIEKKQPVAFWCNPISGHNTLYWYLQNLGQGPELLIRYENEEAVDDSQLPKDRFSAERLKGVDSTLKIQPAELGDSAVYLCASSLAAQGGYTFGSGTRLTVV.

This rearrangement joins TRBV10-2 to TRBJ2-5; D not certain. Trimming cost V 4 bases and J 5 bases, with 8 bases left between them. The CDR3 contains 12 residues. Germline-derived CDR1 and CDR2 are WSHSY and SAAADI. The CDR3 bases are TGCGCCAGCAGTGCCGGGTTGGAGACCCAGTACTTC. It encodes CASSAGLETQYF.

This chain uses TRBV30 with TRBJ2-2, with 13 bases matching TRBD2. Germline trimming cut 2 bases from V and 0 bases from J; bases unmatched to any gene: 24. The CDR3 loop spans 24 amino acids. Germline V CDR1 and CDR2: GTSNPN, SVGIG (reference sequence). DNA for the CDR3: TGTGCCTGGAGTCACCAGCCCCGGGAACCCGCCGGACTAGCGGGGGAATCGAACACCGGGGAGCTGTTTTTT. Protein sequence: CAWSHQPREPAGLAGESNTGELFF.

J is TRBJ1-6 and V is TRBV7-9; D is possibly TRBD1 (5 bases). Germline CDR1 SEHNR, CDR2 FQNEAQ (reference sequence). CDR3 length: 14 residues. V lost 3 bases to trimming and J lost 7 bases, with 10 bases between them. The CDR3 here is CASSFQEGNSPLHF. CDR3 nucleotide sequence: TGTGCCAGCAGCTTTCAGGAGGGGAATTCACCCCTCCACTTT.

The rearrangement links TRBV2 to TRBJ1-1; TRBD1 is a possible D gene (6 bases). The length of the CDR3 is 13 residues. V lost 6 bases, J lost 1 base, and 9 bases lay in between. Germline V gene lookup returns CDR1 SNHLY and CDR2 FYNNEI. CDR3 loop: CASSQTGNTEAFF. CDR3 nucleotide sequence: TGTGCCAGCAGCCAGACAGGGAACACTGAAGCTTTCTTT.

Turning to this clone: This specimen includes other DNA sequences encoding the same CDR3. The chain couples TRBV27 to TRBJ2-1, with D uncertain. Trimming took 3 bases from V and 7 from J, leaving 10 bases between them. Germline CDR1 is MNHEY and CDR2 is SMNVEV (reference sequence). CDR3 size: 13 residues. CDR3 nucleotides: TGTGCCAGCAGTTTTGACCTCGGGAATGAGCAGTTCTTC. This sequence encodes CASSFDLGNEQFF.

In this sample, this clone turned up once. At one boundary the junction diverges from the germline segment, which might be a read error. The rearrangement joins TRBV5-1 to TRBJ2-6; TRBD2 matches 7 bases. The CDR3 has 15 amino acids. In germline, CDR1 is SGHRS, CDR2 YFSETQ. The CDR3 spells CASSLTSAGANGLTF. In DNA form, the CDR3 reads TGCGCCAGCAGCTTGACTAGCGCTGGGGCCAACGGCCTGACTTTC.

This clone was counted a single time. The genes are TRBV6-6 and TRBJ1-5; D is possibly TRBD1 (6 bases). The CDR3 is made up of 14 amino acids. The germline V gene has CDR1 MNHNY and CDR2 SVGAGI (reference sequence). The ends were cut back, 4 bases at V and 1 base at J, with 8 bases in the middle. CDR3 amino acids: CASSWTESNQPQHF. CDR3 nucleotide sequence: TGTGCCAGCAGTTGGACAGAGAGCAATCAGCCCCAGCATTTT.

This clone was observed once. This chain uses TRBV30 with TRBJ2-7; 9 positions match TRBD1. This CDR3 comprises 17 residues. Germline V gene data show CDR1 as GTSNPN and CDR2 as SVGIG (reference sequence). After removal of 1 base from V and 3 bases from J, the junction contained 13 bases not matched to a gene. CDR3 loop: CAWSATVLGTGNYEQYF. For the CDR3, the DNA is TGTGCCTGGAGTGCAACCGTACTCGGGACAGGGAACTACGAGCAGTACTTC.

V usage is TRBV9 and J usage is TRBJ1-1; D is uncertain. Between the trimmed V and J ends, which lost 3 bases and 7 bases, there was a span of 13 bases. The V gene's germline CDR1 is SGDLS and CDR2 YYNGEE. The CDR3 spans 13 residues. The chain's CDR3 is CASSGMRADEAFF. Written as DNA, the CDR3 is TGTGCCAGCAGCGGCATGAGGGCGGATGAAGCTTTCTTT.

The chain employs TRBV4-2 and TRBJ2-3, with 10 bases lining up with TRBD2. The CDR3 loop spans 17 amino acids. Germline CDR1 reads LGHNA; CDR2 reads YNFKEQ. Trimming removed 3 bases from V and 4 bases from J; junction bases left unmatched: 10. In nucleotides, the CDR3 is TGTGCCAGCAGCCACGCCGGGGGGAGCGGGGGGGCAGATACGCAGTATTTT. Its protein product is CASSHAGGSGGADTQYF.

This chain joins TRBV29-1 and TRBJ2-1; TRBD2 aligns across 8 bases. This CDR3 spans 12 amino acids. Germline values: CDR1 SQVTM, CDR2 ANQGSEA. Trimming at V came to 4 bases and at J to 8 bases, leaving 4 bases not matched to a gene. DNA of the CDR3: TGCAGCGTTGGGGGAGCGGGGGATGAGCAGTTCTTC. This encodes CSVGGAGDEQFF.

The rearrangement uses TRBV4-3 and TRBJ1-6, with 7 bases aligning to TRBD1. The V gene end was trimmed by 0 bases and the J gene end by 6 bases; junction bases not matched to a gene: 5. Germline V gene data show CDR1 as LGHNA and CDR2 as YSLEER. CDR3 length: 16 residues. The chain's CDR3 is CASSQDGQATNSPLHF. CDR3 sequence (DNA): TGCGCCAGCAGCCAAGATGGACAGGCCACTAATTCACCCCTCCACTTT.